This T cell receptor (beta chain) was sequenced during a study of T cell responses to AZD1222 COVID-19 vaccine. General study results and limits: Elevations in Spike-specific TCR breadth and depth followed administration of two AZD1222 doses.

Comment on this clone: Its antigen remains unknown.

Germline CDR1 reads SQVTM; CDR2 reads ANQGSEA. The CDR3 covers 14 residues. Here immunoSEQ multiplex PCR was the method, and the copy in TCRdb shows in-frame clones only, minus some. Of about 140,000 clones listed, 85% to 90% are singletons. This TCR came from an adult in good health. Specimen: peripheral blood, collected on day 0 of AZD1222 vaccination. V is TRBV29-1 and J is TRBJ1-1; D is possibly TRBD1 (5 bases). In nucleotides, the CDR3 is TGCAGTACCTCCCCGGGGGGAGTACGGACTGAAGCTTTCTTT. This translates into CSTSPGGVRTEAFF.